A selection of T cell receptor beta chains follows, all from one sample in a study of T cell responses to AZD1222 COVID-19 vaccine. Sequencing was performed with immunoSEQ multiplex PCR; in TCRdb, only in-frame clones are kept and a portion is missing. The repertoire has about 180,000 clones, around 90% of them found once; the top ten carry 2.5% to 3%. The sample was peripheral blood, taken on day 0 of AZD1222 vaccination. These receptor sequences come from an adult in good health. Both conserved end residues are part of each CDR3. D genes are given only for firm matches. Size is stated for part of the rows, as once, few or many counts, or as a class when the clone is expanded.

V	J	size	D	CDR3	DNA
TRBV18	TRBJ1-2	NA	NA	CASSPRQDSNYGYTF	TGTGCCAGCTCACCACGACAGGACAGCAACTATGGCTACACCTTC
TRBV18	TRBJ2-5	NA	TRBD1	CASSRQLRTGAKETQYF	TGTGCCAGCTCACGCCAACTGAGGACAGGGGCCAAAGAGACCCAGTACTTC
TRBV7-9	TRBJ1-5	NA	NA	CASSPGSNQPQHF	TGTGCCAGCAGCCCCGGGAGCAATCAGCCCCAGCATTTT
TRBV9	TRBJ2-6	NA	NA	CASSKGEAGANVLTF	TGTGCCAGCAGCAAAGGGGAGGCTGGGGCCAACGTCCTGACTTTC
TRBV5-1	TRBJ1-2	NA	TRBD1	CASSLAGTGDNYGYTF	TGCGCCAGCAGCTTAGCAGGGACAGGGGATAACTATGGCTACACCTTC
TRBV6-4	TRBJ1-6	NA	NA	CASSDSRNSPLHF	TGTGCCAGCAGTGACAGTCGTAATTCACCCCTCCACTTT
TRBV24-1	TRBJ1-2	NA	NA	CATSDQSYGYTF	TGTGCCACCAGTGATCAGAGTTATGGCTACACCTTC
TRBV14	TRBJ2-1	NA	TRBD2	CASSHGGKSGSLYNEQFF	TGTGCCAGCAGCCACGGGGGGAAAAGCGGGAGCTTGTACAATGAGCAGTTCTTC
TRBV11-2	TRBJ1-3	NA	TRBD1	CASSGGDRAFGNTIYF	TGTGCCAGCAGTGGAGGGGACAGGGCTTTTGGAAACACCATATATTTT
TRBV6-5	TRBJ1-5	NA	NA	CASSYSMEGLNQPQHF	TGTGCCAGCAGTTACTCGATGGAGGGGTTAAATCAGCCCCAGCATTTT
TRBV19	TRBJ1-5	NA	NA	CASKGRGGNQPQHF	TGTGCCAGTAAGGGAAGAGGGGGCAATCAGCCCCAGCATTTT
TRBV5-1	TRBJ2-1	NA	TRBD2	CASSLAGVSVHEQFF	TGCGCCAGCAGCTTAGCGGGAGTATCGGTCCATGAGCAGTTCTTC
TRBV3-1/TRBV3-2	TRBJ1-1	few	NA	CASSQHQGSEAFF	TGTGCCAGCAGCCAACATCAGGGGTCTGAAGCTTTCTTT
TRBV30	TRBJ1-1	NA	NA	CALEIRIHTEAFF	TGTGCCTTGGAAATACGGATCCACACTGAAGCTTTCTTT
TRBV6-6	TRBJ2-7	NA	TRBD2	CASSRPGTSGTYEQYF	TGTGCCAGCAGCAGACCCGGGACTAGCGGAACCTACGAGCAGTACTTC
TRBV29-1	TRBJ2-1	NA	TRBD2	CSVVTSGPYNEQFF	TGCAGCGTTGTTACTAGCGGACCCTACAATGAGCAGTTCTTC
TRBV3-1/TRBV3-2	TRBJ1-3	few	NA	CASSPSVDPSHSGNTIYF	TGTGCCAGCAGCCCCTCTGTGGATCCGTCCCACTCTGGAAACACCATATATTTT
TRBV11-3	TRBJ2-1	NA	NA	CASSFGGTQQFF	TGTGCCAGCAGCTTTGGCGGGACCCAGCAGTTCTTC
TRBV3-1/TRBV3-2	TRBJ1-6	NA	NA	CASSQDGGWGSPLHF	TGTGCCAGCAGCCAAGACGGAGGTTGGGGTTCACCCCTCCACTTT
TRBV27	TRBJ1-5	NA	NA	CASSLLWIPDNQPQHF	TGTGCCAGCAGTTTATTGTGGATTCCGGATAATCAGCCCCAGCATTTT
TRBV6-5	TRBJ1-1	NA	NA	CASSYSGQGGTAFF	TGTGCCAGCAGTTACTCAGGGCAGGGAGGGACGGCTTTCTTT
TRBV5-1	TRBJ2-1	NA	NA	CASSPGSHEQFF	TGCGCCAGCAGCCCAGGATCCCATGAGCAGTTCTTC
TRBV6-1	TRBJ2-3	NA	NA	CASSENLDRADTQYF	TGTGCCAGCAGTGAAAATTTGGACCGGGCAGATACGCAGTATTTT
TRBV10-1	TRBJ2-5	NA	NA	CASSETGRETQYF	TGCGCCAGCAGTGAAACAGGGCGAGAGACCCAGTACTTC
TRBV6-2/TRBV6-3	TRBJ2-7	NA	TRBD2	CASSFNPTLAGGPREQYF	TGTGCCAGCAGTTTTAACCCCACGCTAGCGGGAGGGCCGCGGGAGCAGTACTTC
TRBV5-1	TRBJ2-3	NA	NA	CASSLPSDTQYF	TGCGCCAGCAGCCTCCCATCAGATACGCAGTATTTT
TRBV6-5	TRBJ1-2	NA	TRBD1	CASSRGTAGGYTF	TGTGCCAGCAGCCGAGGGACAGCTGGAGGCTACACCTTC
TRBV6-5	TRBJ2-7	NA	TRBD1	CASSWPGQGIHEQYF	TGTGCCAGCAGTTGGCCGGGACAGGGTATCCACGAGCAGTACTTC
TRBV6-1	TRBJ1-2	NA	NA	CASSEEGYTF	TGTGCCAGCAGTGAAGAAGGCTACACCTTC
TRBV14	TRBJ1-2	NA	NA	CASSQEIGWGYTF	TGTGCCAGCAGCCAAGAGATTGGTTGGGGCTACACCTTC
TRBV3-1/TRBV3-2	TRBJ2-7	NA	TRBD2	CASSKTGTRSSYEQYF	TGTGCCAGCAGTAAGACCGGGACTAGGTCCTCCTACGAGCAGTACTTC
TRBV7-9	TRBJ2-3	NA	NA	CASSLAVRDTQYF	TGTGCCAGCAGCTTAGCGGTCAGAGATACGCAGTATTTT
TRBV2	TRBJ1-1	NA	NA	CASSARGNTEAFF	TGTGCCAGCAGTGCCAGGGGGAACACTGAAGCTTTCTTT
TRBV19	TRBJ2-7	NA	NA	CASSIGRNYEQYF	TGTGCCAGTAGTATCGGAAGGAACTACGAGCAGTACTTC
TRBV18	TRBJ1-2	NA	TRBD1	CASSPGTGALNYGYTF	TGTGCCAGCTCACCCGGGACAGGTGCTCTTAACTATGGCTACACCTTC
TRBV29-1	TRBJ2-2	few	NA	CSVSGESTGELFF	TGCAGCGTTTCTGGAGAGAGCACCGGGGAGCTGTTTTTT
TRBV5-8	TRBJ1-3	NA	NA	CASSRPSISGNTIYF	TGTGCCAGCAGCCGTCCAAGTATCTCTGGAAACACCATATATTTT
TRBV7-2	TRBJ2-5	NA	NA	CASSLGPSQDVETQYF	TGTGCCAGCAGCTTAGGGCCATCCCAAGACGTAGAGACCCAGTACTTC
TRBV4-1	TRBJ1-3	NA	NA	CASSLQPSGNTIYF	TGCGCCAGCAGCCTTCAACCATCTGGAAACACCATATATTTT
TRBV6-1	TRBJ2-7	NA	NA	CASSEIGTGLGEQYF	TGTGCCAGCAGTGAGATAGGCACCGGGTTGGGCGAGCAGTACTTC
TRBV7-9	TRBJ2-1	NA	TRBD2	CASSLPGLTNNEQFF	TGTGCCAGCAGCTTACCGGGACTAACAAACAATGAGCAGTTCTTC
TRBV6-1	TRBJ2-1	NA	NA	CASSEGPYNEQFF	TGTGCCAGCAGTGAAGGACCATACAATGAGCAGTTCTTC
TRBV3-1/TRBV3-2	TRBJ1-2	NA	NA	CASSPIGQYYGYTF	TGTGCCAGCAGCCCGATTGGACAGTACTATGGCTACACCTTC
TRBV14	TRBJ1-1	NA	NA	CASSPTRQMNTEAFF	TGTGCCAGCAGCCCCACCAGGCAGATGAACACTGAAGCTTTCTTT
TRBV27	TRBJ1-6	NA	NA	CASSLLSGNSPLHF	TGTGCCAGCAGTTTACTTTCTGGTAATTCACCCCTCCACTTT
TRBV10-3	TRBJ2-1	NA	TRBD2	CAISESPSAIGGEQFF	TGTGCCATCAGTGAGTCGCCTAGCGCGATCGGGGGGGAGCAGTTCTTC
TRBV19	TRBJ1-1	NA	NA	CASSPETVRNTEAFF	TGTGCCAGTAGTCCCGAGACGGTACGGAACACTGAAGCTTTCTTT
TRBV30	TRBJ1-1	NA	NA	CAWSVGGNTEAFF	TGTGCCTGGAGTGTTGGGGGTAACACTGAAGCTTTCTTT
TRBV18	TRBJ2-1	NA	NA	CASSGGPYNEQFF	TGTGCCAGCTCGGGTGGCCCCTACAATGAGCAGTTCTTC
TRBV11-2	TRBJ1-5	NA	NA	CASSLGGKGLGQPQHF	TGTGCCAGCAGCTTAGGGGGTAAGGGGCTGGGGCAGCCCCAGCATTTT
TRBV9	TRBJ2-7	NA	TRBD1	CASSVGQGSAYEQYF	TGTGCCAGCAGCGTGGGACAGGGAAGTGCCTACGAGCAGTACTTC
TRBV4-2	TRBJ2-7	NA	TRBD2	CASSQDIGLDSYEQYF	TGTGCCAGCAGCCAAGATATAGGACTAGACTCCTACGAGCAGTACTTC
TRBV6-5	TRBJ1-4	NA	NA	CASSPSGFGDEKLFF	TGTGCCAGCAGTCCCTCTGGGTTTGGGGATGAAAAACTGTTTTTT
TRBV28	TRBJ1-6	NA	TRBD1	CASSLGQGRINSPLHF	TGTGCCAGCAGTTTGGGACAGGGAAGGATTAATTCACCCCTCCACTTT
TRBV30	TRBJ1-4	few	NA	CAWSSGVGEKLFF	TGTGCCTGGAGTTCGGGGGTTGGGGAAAAACTGTTTTTT